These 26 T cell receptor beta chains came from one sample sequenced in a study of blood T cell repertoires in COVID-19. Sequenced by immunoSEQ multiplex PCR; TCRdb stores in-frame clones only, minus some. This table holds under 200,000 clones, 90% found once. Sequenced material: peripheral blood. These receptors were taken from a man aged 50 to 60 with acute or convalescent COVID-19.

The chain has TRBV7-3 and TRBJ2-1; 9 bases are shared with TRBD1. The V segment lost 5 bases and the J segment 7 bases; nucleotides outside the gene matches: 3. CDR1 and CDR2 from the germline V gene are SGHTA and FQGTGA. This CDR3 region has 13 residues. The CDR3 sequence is CASSLTGGNEQFF. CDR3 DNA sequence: TGTGCCAGCAGCCTGACAGGGGGAAATGAGCAGTTCTTC.

In DNA form, the CDR3 reads TGTGCCAGCAGCACGGACAGGGGGCCCTCACCCCTCCACTTT. Its protein is CASSTDRGPSPLHF. This chain connects TRBV7-2 to TRBJ1-6, with 11 bases that match TRBD1. The V segment lost 5 bases and the J segment 10 bases; nucleotides outside the gene matches: 4. The CDR3 has 14 amino acids. Germline V CDR1 and CDR2: SGHTA, FQGNSA.

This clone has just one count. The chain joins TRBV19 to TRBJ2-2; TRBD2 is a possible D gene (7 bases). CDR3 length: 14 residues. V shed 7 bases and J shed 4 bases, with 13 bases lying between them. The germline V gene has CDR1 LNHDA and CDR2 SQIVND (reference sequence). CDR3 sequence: CASKTGRATGELFF. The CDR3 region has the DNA TGTGCCAGTAAAACAGGGAGGGCCACCGGGGAGCTGTTTTTT.

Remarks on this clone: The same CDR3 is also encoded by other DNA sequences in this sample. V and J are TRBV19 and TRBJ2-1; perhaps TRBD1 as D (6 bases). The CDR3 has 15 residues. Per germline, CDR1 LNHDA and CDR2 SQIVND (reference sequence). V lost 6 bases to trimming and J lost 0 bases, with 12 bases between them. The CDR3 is CASRSGASSYNEQFF. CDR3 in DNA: TGTGCCAGTAGGTCAGGGGCCAGCTCCTACAATGAGCAGTTCTTC. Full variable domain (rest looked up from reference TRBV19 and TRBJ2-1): DGGITQSPKYLFRKEGQNVTLSCEQNLNHDAMYWYRQDPGQGLRLIYYSQIVNDFQKGDIAEGYSVSREKKESFPLTVTSAQKNPTAFYLCASRSGASSYNEQFFGPGTRLTVL.

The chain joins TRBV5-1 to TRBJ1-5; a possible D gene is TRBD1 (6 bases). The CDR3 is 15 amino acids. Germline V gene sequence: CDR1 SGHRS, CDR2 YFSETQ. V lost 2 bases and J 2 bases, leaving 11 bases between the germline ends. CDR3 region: CASSLSGGGNQPQHF. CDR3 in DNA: TGCGCCAGCAGCTTATCGGGGGGCGGCAATCAGCCCCAGCATTTT.

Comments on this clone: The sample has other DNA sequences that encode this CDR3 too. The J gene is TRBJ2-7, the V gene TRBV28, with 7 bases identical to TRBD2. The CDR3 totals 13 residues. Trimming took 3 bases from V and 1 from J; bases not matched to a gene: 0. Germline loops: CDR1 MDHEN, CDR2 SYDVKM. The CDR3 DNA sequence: TGTGCCAGCAGTTTTAGCGGGTCCTACGAGCAGTACTTC. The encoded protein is CASSFSGSYEQYF.

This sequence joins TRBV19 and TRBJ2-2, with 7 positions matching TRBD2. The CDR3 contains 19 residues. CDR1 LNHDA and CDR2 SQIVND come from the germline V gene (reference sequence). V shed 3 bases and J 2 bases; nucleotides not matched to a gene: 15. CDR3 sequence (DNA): TGTGCCAGTAGTATCGGACCGCGGGAGAGGATCCCCAACACCGGGGAGCTGTTTTTT. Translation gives CASSIGPRERIPNTGELFF.

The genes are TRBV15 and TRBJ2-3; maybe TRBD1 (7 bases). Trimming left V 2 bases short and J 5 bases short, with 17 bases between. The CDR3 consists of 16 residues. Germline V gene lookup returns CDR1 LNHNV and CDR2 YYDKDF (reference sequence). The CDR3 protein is CATSRSRQGGEDTQYF. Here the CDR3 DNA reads TGTGCCACCAGCAGATCCCGACAGGGAGGCGAAGATACGCAGTATTTT.

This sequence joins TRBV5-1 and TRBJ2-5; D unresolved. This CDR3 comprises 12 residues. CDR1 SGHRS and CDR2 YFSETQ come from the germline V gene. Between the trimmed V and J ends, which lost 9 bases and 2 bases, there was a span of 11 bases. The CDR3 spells CANPPEQETQYF. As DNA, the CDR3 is TGCGCCAACCCCCCGGAGCAAGAGACCCAGTACTTC.

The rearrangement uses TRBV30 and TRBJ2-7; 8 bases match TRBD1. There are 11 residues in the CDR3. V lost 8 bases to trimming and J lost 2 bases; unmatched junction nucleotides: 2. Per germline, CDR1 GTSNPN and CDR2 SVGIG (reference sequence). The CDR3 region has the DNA TGTGCCGCGGACAGGGCCTACGAGCAGTACGTC. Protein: CAADRAYEQYV.

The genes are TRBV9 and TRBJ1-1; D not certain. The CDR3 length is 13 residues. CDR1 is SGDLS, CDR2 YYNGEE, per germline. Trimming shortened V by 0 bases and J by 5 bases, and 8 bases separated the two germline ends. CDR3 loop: CASSVDSQTEAFF. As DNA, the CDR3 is TGTGCCAGCAGCGTAGATAGCCAGACTGAAGCTTTCTTT.

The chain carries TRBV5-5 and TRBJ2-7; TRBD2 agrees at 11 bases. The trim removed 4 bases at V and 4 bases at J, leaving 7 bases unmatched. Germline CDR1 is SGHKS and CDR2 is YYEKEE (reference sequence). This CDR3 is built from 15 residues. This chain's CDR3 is CASSRTSGGNYEQYF. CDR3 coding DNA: TGTGCCAGCAGCCGAACTAGCGGGGGTAATTACGAGCAGTACTTC. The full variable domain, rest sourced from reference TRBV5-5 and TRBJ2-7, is DAGVTQSPTHLIKTRGQQVTLRCSPISGHKSVSWYQQVLGQGPQFIFQYYEKEERGRGNFPDRFSARQFPNYSSELNVNALLLGDSALYLCASSRTSGGNYEQYFGPGTRLTVT.

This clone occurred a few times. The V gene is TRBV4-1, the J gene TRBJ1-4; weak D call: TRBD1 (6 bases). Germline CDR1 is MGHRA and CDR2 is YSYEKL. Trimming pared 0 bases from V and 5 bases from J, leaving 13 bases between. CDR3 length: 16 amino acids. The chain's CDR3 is CASSQEGQGINEKLFF. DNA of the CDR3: TGCGCCAGCAGCCAAGAGGGTCAGGGGATCAATGAAAAACTGTTTTTT.

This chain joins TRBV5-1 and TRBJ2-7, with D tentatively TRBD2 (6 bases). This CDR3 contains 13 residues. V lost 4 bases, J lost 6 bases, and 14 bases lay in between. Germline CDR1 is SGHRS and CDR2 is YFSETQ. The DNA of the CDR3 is TGCGCCAGCAGCCCCGGAGGGCAGATCGAGCAGTACTTC. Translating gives CASSPGGQIEQYF.

CDR3 protein: CASSIGKGQGALEQYF. As DNA, the CDR3 is TGTGCCAGCAGCATAGGGAAGGGACAGGGGGCTCTTGAGCAGTACTTC. This sequence joins TRBV9 and TRBJ2-7; TRBD1 agrees at 12 bases. This CDR3 contains 16 residues. Germline loops: CDR1 SGDLS, CDR2 YYNGEE. With 4 bases clipped from V and 7 bases from J, the junction kept 12 bases outside the gene matches.

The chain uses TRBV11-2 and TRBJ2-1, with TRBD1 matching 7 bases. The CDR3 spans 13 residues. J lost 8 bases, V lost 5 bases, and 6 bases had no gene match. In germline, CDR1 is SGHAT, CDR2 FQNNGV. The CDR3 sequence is CASSGDRAHEQFF. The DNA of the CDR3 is TGTGCCAGCAGCGGCGACAGGGCTCATGAGCAGTTCTTC.

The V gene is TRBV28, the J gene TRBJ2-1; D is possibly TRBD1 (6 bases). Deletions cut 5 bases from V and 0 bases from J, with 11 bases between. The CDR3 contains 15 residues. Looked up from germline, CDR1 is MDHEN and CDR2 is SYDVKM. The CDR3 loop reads CASSPLGGSYNEQFF. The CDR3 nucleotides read TGTGCCAGCAGTCCTCTAGGGGGCTCCTACAATGAGCAGTTCTTC.

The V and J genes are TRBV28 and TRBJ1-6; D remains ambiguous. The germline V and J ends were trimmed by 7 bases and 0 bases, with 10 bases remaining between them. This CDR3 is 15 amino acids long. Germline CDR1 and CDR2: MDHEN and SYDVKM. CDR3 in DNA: TGTGCCAGCAATATGCGGAGCTCCTATAATTCACCCCTCCACTTT. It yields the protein CASNMRSSYNSPLHF.

CDR3 amino acids: CASSSSGSTGNEQFF. The CDR3 DNA reads as TGCGCCAGCAGCTCTAGCGGGAGCACGGGCAATGAGCAGTTCTTC. The rearrangement uses TRBV5-1 and TRBJ2-1; 10 nucleotides agree with TRBD2. V shed 3 bases and J 6 bases; nucleotides not matched to a gene: 6. Germline V lookup: CDR1 SGHRS, CDR2 YFSETQ. The CDR3 is 15 residues long.

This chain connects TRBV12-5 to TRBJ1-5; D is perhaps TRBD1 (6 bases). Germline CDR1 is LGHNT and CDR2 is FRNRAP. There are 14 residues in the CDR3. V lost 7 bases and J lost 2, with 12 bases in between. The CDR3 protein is CASAAGAGNQPQHF. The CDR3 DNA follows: TGTGCTAGTGCGGCGGGGGCTGGCAATCAGCCCCAGCATTTT. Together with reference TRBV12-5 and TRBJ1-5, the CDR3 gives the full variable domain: DARVTQTPRHKVTEMGQEVTMRCQPILGHNTVFWYRQTMMQGLELLAYFRNRAPLDDSGMPKDRFSAEMPDATLATLKIQPSEPRDSAVYFCASAAGAGNQPQHFGDGTRLSIL.

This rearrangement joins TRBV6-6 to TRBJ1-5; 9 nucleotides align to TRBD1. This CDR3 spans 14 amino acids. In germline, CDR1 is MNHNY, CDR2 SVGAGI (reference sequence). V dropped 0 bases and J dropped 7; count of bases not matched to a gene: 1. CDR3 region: CASSYSDRGQPQHF. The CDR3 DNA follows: TGTGCCAGCAGTTACTCGGACAGGGGCCAGCCCCAGCATTTT.

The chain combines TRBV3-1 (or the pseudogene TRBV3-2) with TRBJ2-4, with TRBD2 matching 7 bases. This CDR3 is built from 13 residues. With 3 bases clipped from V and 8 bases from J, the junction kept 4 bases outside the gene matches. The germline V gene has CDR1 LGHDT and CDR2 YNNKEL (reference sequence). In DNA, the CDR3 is TGTGCCAGCAGCCAGAGTGGGGGGGACATTCAGTACTTC. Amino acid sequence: CASSQSGGDIQYF.

In nucleotides, the CDR3 is TGTGCCAGCAGCTTAACTAGCGGGAAGGGTGAGCAGTTCTTC. This codes for CASSLTSGKGEQFF. The rearrangement links TRBV7-8 to TRBJ2-1; TRBD2 agrees at 10 bases. Germline CDR1 reads SGHVS; CDR2 reads FQNEAQ. The V segment lost 2 bases and the J segment 9 bases; nucleotides outside the gene matches: 4. This CDR3 contains 14 residues.

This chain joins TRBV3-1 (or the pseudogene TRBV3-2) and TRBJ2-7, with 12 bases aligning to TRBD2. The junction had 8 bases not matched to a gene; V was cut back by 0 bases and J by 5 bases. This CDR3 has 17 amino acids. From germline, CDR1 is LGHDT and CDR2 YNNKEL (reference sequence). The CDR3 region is CASSQEWTSGNVHEQYF. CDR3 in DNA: TGTGCCAGCAGCCAAGAATGGACTAGCGGGAACGTCCACGAGCAGTACTTC.

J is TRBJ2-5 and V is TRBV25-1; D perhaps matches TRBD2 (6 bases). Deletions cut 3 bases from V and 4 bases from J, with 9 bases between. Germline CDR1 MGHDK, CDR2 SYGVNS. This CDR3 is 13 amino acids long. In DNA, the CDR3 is TGTGCCAGCAGTGAGGCTAGCGTAGAGACCCAGTACTTC. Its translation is CASSEASVETQYF.

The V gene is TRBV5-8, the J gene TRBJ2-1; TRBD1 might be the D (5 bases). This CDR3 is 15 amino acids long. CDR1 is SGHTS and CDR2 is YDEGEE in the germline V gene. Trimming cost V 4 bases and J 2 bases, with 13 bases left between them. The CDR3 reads CASSRQGAPYNEQFF. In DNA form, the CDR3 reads TGTGCCAGCAGCCGTCAGGGTGCCCCCTACAATGAGCAGTTCTTC. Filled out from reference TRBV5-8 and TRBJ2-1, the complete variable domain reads EAGVTQSPTHLIKTRGQQATLRCSPISGHTSVYWYQQALGLGLQFLLWYDEGEERNRGNFPPRFSGRQFPNYSSELNVNALELEDSALYLCASSRQGAPYNEQFFGPGTRLTVL.